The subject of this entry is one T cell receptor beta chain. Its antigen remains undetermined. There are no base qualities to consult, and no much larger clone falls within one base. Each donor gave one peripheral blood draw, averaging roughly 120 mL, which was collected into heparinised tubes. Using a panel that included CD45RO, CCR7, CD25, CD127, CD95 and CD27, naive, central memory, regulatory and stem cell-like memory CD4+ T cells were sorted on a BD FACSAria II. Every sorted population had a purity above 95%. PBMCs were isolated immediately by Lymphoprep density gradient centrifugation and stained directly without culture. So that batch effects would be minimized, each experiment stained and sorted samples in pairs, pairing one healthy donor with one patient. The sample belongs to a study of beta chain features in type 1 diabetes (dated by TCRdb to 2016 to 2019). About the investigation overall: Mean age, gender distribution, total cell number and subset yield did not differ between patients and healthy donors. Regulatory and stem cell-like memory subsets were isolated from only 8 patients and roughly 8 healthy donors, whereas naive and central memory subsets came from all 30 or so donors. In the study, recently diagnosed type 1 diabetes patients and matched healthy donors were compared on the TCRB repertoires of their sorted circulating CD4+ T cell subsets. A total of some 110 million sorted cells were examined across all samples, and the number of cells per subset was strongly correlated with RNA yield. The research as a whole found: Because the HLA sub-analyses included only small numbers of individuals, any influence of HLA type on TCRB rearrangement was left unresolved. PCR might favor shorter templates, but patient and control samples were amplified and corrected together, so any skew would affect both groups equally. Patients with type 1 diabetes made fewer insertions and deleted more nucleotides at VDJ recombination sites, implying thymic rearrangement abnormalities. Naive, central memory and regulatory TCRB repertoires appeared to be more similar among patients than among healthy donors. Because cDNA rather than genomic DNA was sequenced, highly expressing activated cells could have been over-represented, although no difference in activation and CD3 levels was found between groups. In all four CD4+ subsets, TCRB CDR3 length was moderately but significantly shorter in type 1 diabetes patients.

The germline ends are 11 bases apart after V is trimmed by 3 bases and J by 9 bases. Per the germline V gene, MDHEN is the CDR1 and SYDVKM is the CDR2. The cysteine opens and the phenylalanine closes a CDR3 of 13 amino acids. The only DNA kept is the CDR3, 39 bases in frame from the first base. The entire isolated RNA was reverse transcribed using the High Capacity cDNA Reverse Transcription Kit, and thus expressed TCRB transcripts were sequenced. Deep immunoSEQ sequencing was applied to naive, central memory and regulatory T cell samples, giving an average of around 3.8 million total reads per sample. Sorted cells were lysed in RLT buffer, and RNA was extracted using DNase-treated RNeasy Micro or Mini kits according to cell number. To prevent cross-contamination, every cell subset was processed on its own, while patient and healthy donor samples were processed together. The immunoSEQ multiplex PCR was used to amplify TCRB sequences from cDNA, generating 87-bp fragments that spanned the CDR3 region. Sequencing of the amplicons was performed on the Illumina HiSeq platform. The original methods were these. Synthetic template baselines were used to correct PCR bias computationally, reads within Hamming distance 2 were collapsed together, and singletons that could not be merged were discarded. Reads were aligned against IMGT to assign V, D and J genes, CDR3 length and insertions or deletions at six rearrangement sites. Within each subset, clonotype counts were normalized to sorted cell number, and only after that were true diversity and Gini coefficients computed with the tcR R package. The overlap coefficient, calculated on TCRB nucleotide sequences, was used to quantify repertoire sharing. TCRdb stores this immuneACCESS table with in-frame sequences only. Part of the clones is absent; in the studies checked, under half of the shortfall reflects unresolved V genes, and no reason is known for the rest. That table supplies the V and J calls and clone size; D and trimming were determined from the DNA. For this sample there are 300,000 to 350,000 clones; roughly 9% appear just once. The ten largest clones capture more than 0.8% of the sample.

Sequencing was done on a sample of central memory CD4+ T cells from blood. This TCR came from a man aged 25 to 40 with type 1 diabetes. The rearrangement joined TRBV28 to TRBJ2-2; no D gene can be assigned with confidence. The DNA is TGTGCCAGCAGTTTTGATAGTACCTGGGAGCTGTTTTTT. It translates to CASSFDSTWELFF. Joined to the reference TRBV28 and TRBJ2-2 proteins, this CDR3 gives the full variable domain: DVKVTQSSRYLVKRTGEKVFLECVQDMDHENMFWYRQDPGLGLRLIYFSYDVKMKEKGDIPEGYSVSREKKERFSLILESASTNQTSMYLCASSFDSTWELFFGEGSRLTVL.